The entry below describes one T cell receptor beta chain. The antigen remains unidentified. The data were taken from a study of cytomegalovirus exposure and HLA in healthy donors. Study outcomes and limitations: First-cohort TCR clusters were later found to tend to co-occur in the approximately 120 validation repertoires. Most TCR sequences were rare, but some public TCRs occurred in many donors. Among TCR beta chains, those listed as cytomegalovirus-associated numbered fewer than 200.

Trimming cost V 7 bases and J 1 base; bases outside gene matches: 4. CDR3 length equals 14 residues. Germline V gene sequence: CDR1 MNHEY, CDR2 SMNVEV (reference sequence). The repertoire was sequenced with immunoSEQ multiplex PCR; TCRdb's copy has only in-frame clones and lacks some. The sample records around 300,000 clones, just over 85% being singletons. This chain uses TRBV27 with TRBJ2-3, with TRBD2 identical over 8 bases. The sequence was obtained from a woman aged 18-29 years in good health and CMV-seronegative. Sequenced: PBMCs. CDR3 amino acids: CASTPRGGTDTQYF. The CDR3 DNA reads TGTGCCAGCACCCCGCGGGGGGGCACAGATACGCAGTATTTT.